This passage covers 15 T cell receptor beta chains from one sample sequenced in a study of human T cells and chemical hapten exposure. MiXCR, applied by TCRdb to the RACE reads, yields one record per CDR3 protein. Of some 190,000 distinct CDR3 sequences in the sample, around 22% were seen once. Time point indicated: patch test 1, 2 weeks after DPC sensitization. Described treatment: therapeutic diphenylcyclopropenone sensitization with weekly scalp DPC. Sequences were derived from whole blood, sampled in connection with sensitization to the hapten diphenylcyclopropenone (DPC). Receptors were obtained from a woman aged 45-65 years with alopecia areata. Some clones in this sample may be carry-over from other donors' samples.

This chain uses TRBV20-1 with TRBJ2-1; 15 positions match TRBD2. From germline, CDR1 is DFQATT and CDR2 SNEGSKA (reference sequence). V lost 5 bases to trimming and J lost 7 bases; unmatched junction nucleotides: 15. The CDR3 length is 18 residues. Here the CDR3 reads CSAPSPGTSGGLENEQFF. In DNA form, the CDR3 reads TGCAGTGCTCCATCACCCGGGACTAGCGGGGGGCTGGAGAATGAGCAGTTCTTC.

The CDR3 nucleotides read TGTGCCAGCAGCCTAGGGACTAGCGGCGGGGAGCTGTTTTTT. Its translation: CASSLGTSGGELFF. V gene TRBV7-2 combines with J gene TRBJ2-2, with 11 bases identical to TRBD2. V shed 5 bases, J shed 7 bases, and the junction held 3 bases outside the gene matches. The CDR3 loop spans 14 amino acids. Germline V gene lookup returns CDR1 SGHTA and CDR2 FQGNSA.

The rearrangement uses TRBV7-2 and TRBJ1-5; D ambiguous. V lost 1 base and J lost 6, with 13 bases in between. CDR1 is SGHTA and CDR2 is FQGNSA in the germline V gene. The CDR3 is 15 residues long. The CDR3 nucleotides are TGTGCCAGCAGCTTAGTGCGGCAGTCGGGTCAGCCCCAGCATTTT. Its translation is CASSLVRQSGQPQHF.

The chain links TRBV11-2 to TRBJ2-7; unclear D gene. V lost 6 bases and J lost 3, with 6 bases in between. This CDR3 contains 11 residues. Germline V lookup: CDR1 SGHAT, CDR2 FQNNGV. In DNA form, the CDR3 reads TGTGCCAGCAGTCCTGTCTACGAGCAGTACTTC. Protein sequence: CASSPVYEQYF.

V gene TRBV2 combines with J gene TRBJ2-2; D unresolved. V lost 6 bases and J 5 bases, leaving 13 bases between the germline ends. The CDR3 length is 14 residues. Germline values: CDR1 SNHLY, CDR2 FYNNEI. CDR3 protein: CASRRMIGTGELFF. Here the CDR3 DNA reads TGTGCCAGCAGGCGAATGATTGGAACCGGGGAGCTGTTTTTT.

In this sample, this clonotype turned up a few times. The chain joins TRBV29-1 to TRBJ2-5, with D possibly being TRBD1 (6 bases). Trimming cost V 6 bases and J 2 bases, with 13 bases left between them. Looked up from germline, CDR1 is SQVTM and CDR2 is ANQGSEA. This CDR3 region has 13 residues. CDR3 sequence: CSVVGTRQETQYF. Written as DNA, the CDR3 is TGCAGCGTGGTTGGGACAAGGCAAGAGACCCAGTACTTC. The full variable domain, in which reference TRBV29-1 and TRBJ2-5 provide the parts outside the CDR3, is SAVISQKPSRDICQRGTSLTIQCQVDSQVTMMFWYRQQPGQSLTLIATANQGSEATYESGFVIDKFPISRPNLTFSTLTVSNMSPEDSSIYLCSVVGTRQETQYFGPGTRLLVL.

The chain has TRBV7-9 and TRBJ2-3; no reliable D call. V was clipped by 5 bases and J by 0 bases, with 9 bases between them. Germline CDR1 is SEHNR and CDR2 is FQNEAQ (reference sequence). CDR3 length: 14 amino acids. As DNA, the CDR3 is TGTGCCAGCAGCCTCTCTTGGAGCACAGATACGCAGTATTTT. Translating it yields CASSLSWSTDTQYF.

This clonotype has a count of ten or more. The CDR3 here is CASSSDRDTQYF. The CDR3 nucleotides read TGCGCCAGCAGCTCGGACCGGGATACGCAGTATTTT. The V call is TRBV5-1, the J call TRBJ2-3; no firm D call. The V gene lost 3 bases and the J gene lost 6 bases, with 8 bases spanning the gap. CDR3 length: 12 residues. From germline, CDR1 is SGHRS and CDR2 YFSETQ.

This clonotype was seen a few times. The chain is built from TRBV29-1 and TRBJ1-1; no firm D call. Trimming removed 1 base from V and 5 bases from J, with 14 bases in between. This CDR3 has 14 residues. Germline-derived CDR1 and CDR2 are SQVTM and ANQGSEA. The CDR3, as DNA: TGCAGCGTTGAAGGGCGATTGAGGGATACTGAAGCTTTCTTT. Encoded protein: CSVEGRLRDTEAFF.

In this sample, this clonotype turned up a few times. The CDR3 region is CASSFGRDTEAFF. DNA for the CDR3: TGTGCCAGCAGTTTCGGCAGGGACACTGAAGCTTTCTTT. J is TRBJ1-1 and V is TRBV7-8; D may be TRBD1 (5 bases). This CDR3 is 13 amino acids long. Germline V gene lookup returns CDR1 SGHVS and CDR2 FQNEAQ. Trimming left V 6 bases short and J 3 bases short, with 11 bases between.

The table lists this clonotype with a few counts. This sequence joins TRBV10-3 and TRBJ1-5, with 8 bases matching TRBD1. V dropped 4 bases and J dropped 0; count of bases not matched to a gene: 2. Germline V gene data show CDR1 as ENHRY and CDR2 as SYGVKD. This CDR3 contains 15 residues. CDR3 sequence reads: CAISGGTGSNQPQHF. For the CDR3, the DNA is TGTGCCATCAGTGGGGGGACAGGTAGCAATCAGCCCCAGCATTTT.

This clonotype has only a few counts. The chain recombines TRBV7-2 with TRBJ1-1, with a weak D call TRBD1 (6 bases). The germline V and J ends were trimmed by 2 bases and 5 bases, with 15 bases remaining between them. The CDR3 spans 15 residues. CDR1 is SGHTA, CDR2 FQGNSA, per germline. The CDR3 is CASSLYGGPGTEAFF. The CDR3 DNA is TGTGCCAGCAGCTTATACGGGGGGCCGGGGACTGAAGCTTTCTTT.

CDR3 sequence (DNA): TGTGCCAGCAGCACACGATATTTAGCGGACCCTAGCACAGATACGCAGTATTTT. Protein: CASSTRYLADPSTDTQYF. V is TRBV5-5 and J is TRBJ2-3, with a tentative D call TRBD2 (6 bases). Per the germline V gene, CDR1 is SGHKS and CDR2 is YYEKEE (reference sequence). Deletions cut 4 bases from V and 0 bases from J, with 21 bases between. This CDR3 has 18 residues.

V is TRBV10-3 and J is TRBJ2-5; D perhaps matches TRBD1 (5 bases). Trimming pared 4 bases from V and 1 base from J, leaving 7 bases between. The CDR3 sequence is 13 residues long. Germline loops: CDR1 ENHRY, CDR2 SYGVKD. CDR3 bases: TGTGCCATCAGTGCAGGGATCCAAGAGACCCAGTACTTC. It codes for CAISAGIQETQYF.

In this sample, this clonotype turned up a few times. This chain uses TRBV29-1 with TRBJ1-1; 7 bases are shared with TRBD1. CDR3 size: 12 residues. V shed 7 bases, J shed 2 bases, and the junction held 4 bases outside the gene matches. Per the germline V gene, CDR1 is SQVTM and CDR2 is ANQGSEA. The CDR3 DNA is TGCAGCGGGGGACAGCCCAACACTGAAGCTTTCTTT. It specifies CSGGQPNTEAFF. The full variable domain, in which reference TRBV29-1 and TRBJ1-1 provide the parts outside the CDR3, is SAVISQKPSRDICQRGTSLTIQCQVDSQVTMMFWYRQQPGQSLTLIATANQGSEATYESGFVIDKFPISRPNLTFSTLTVSNMSPEDSSIYLCSGGQPNTEAFFGQGTRLTVV.